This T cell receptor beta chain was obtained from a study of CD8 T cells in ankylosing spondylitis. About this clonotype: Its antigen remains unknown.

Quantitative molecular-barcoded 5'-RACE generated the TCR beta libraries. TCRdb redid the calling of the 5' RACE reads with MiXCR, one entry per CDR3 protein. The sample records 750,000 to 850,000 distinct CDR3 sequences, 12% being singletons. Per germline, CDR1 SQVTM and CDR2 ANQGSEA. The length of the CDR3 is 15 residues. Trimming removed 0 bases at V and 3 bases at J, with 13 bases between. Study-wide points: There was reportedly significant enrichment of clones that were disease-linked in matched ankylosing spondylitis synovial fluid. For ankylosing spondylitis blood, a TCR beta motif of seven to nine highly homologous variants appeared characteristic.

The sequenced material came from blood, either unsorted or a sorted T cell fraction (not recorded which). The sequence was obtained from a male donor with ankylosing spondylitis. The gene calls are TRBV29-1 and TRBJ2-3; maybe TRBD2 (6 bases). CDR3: CSVEEEGPGTDTQYF. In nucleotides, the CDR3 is TGCAGCGTTGAAGAGGAGGGCCCGGGAACAGATACGCAGTATTTT.